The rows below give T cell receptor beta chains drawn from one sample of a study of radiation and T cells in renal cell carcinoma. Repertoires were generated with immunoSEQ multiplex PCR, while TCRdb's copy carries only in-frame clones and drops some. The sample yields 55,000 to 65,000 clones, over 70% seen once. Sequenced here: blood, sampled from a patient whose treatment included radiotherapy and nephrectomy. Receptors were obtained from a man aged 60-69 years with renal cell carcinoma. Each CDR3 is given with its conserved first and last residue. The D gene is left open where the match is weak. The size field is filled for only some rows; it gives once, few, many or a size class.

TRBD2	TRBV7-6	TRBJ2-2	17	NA	TGTGCCAGCAGCCCTACCGGGACTAGCGGGAGTACCGGGGAGCTGTTTTTT	CASSPTGTSGSTGELFF
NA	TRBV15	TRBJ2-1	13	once	TGTGCCACCAGCAGAGATCAGGGGCGTGAGCAGTTCTTC	CATSRDQGREQFF
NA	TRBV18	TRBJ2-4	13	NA	TGTGCCAGCTCACCGGACAGCAAAAACATTCAGTACTTC	CASSPDSKNIQYF
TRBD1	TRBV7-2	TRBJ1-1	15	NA	TGTGCCAGCAGCTTCGACAGGGGGTGGGGCACTGAAGCTTTCTTT	CASSFDRGWGTEAFF
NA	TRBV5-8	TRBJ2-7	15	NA	TGTGCCAGCAGCCCGGTAATGGGGGGATCGTACGAGCAGTACTTC	CASSPVMGGSYEQYF
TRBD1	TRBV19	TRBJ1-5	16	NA	TGTGCCAGTAGTATGGAAGGGGGCGGTGGCAATCAGCCCCAGCATTTT	CASSMEGGGGNQPQHF
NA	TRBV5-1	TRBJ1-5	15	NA	TGCGCCAGCAGCTTGGGGCAGGGAGATAATCAGCCCCAGCATTTT	CASSLGQGDNQPQHF
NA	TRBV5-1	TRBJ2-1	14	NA	TGCGCCAGCAGCGGGGGATCGGCGTACAATGAGCAGTTCTTC	CASSGGSAYNEQFF
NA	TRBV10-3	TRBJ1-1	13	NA	TGTGCCATCAGTGAGTCTATGGGCACTGAAGCTTTCTTT	CAISESMGTEAFF
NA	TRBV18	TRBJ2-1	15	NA	TGTGCCAGCTCAGCCCTCGGGGCCGCAAACAATGAGCAGTTCTTC	CASSALGAANNEQFF
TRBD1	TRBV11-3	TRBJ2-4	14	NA	TGTGCCAGCAGCCCCCCGGACAGGGAAAACATTCAGTACTTC	CASSPPDRENIQYF
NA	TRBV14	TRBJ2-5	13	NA	TGTGCCAGCAGCCTGTACGGCGGTGAGACCCAGTACTTC	CASSLYGGETQYF
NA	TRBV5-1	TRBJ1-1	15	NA	TGCGCCAGCAGCTTGTTAGCGACCCCCAACACTGAAGCTTTCTTT	CASSLLATPNTEAFF
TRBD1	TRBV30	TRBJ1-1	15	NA	TGTGCCTGGAGGTGGCAGGGGGTCATGAACACTGAAGCTTTCTTT	CAWRWQGVMNTEAFF
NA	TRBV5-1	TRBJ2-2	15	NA	TGCGCCAGCAGCTTGGGGGCGGGTCACACCGGGGAGCTGTTTTTT	CASSLGAGHTGELFF
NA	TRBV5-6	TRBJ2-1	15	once	TGTGCCAGCAGCTTGTGGAACAGGCCTTACAATGAGCAGTTCTTC	CASSLWNRPYNEQFF
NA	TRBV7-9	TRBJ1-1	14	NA	TGTGCCAGCAGCCCAGCGGTCGAGATCTTTGAAGCTTTCTTT	CASSPAVEIFEAFF
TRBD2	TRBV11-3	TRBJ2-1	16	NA	TGTGCCAGCAGCTTAGACCCGGGACTAGCGGACAATGAGCAGTTCTTC	CASSLDPGLADNEQFF
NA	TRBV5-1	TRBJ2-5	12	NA	TGCGCCAGCAGCTTGGATAGGGAGACCCAGTACTTC	CASSLDRETQYF
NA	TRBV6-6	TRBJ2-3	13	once	TGTGCCAGCAGTTATTCGAGCAGGGAGGCGCAGTATTTT	CASSYSSREAQYF
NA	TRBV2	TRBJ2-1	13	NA	TGTGCCAGCAGTGAGGCTCAGAGCAATGAGCAGTTCTTC	CASSEAQSNEQFF
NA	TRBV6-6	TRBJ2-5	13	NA	TGTGCCAGCAGGCGGACGAGGGAAGAGACCCAGTACTTC	CASRRTREETQYF